This record covers a single TCR beta chain. The germline V gene has CDR1 SGHDN and CDR2 FVKESK. This CDR3 is built from 14 residues. Trimming pared 3 bases from V and 4 bases from J, leaving 12 bases between. TCRdb's table, derived via immunoSEQ multiplex PCR, lists solely in-frame clones and lacks some. The sample shows 210,000 or so clones, approximately 80% of them seen only once. The record originates from a study of blood T cell repertoires in COVID-19. Grouping used clinical history reported by participants in a survey and questionnaire. The chain uses TRBV14 and TRBJ1-1; D not resolved. Sequencing input: PBMCs or T cells enriched from blood (not recorded which). The clonotype was recovered from a middle-aged woman with acute COVID-19. For the CDR3, the DNA is TGTGCCAGCAGCCAGAATTACGGGAGCACTGAAGCTTTCTTT. Its translation: CASSQNYGSTEAFF. The complete variable domain, with remaining parts taken from reference TRBV14 and TRBJ1-1, reads EAGVTQFPSHSVIEKGQTVTLRCDPISGHDNLYWYRRVMGKEIKFLLHFVKESKQDESGMPNNRFLAERTGGTYSTLKVQPAELEDSGVYFCASSQNYGSTEAFFGQGTRLTVV.